This T cell receptor (beta chain) derives from a study of T-cell reconstitution after alpha-beta-depleted transplantation in children. Findings and limits, study-wide: Several hundred graft clones that had expanded were reportedly the source of alpha-beta T cells about two months after transplant. One year after transplant, T-cell counts and diversity came mostly from newly produced T cells.

During its preparation, the TCRbeta library received unique molecular identifiers. TCRdb used MiXCR to reprocess the PCR reads, holding one entry per CDR3 protein. The table records roughly 400,000 distinct CDR3 sequences, roughly 44% of them present only once. Comment on this clonotype: Its target is unknown.

The CDR3 has 15 amino acids. Trimming removed 6 bases at V and 8 bases at J, with 20 bases between. The TCR was taken from a girl aged 2-10 years with aplastic anemia, due to receive a stem cell transplant. The sequencing here drew on PBMCs, taken before TCRalphabeta/CD19-depleted stem cell transplant. The chain uses TRBV12-3 or TRBV12-4 and TRBJ1-5, with a weak D call TRBD1 (6 bases). CDR3 nucleotide sequence: TGTGCCAGCAGACACGAACAGGGCTGGGAAAAGCCCCAGCATTTT. Amino acids: CASRHEQGWEKPQHF.